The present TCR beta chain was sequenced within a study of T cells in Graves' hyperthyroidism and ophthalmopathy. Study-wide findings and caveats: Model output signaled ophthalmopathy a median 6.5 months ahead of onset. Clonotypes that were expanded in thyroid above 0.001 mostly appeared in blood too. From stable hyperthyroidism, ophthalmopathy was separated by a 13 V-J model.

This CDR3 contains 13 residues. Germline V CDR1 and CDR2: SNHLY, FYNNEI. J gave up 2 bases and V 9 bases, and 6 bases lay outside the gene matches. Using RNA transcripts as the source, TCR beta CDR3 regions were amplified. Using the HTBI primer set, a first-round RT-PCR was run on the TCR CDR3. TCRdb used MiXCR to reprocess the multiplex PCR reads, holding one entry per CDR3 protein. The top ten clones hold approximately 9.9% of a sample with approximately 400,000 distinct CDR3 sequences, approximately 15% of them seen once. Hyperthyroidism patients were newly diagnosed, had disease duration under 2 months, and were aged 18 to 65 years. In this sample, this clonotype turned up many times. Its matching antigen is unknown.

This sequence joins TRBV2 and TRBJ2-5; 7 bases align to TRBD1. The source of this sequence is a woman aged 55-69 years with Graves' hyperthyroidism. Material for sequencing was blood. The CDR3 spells CARGLGQQETQYF. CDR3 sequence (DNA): TGTGCCAGGGGATTGGGACAGCAAGAGACCCAGTACTTC.